The 17 T cell receptor beta chains below were found in one sample sequenced in a study of blood T cell repertoires in COVID-19. Clones were read by immunoSEQ multiplex PCR, and TCRdb kept only the in-frame ones, dropping some. Found here are some 240,000 clones, nearly 90% of them singletons; the top ten hold 2% to 2.5%. The material sequenced was peripheral blood. These receptors were collected from a woman aged 60 to 75 with COVID-19, enrolled during active disease.

This chain connects TRBV7-2 to TRBJ1-2; 7 nucleotides line up with TRBD1. J was trimmed by 8 bases and V by 5 bases; bases with no gene match: 11. Germline V gene lookup returns CDR1 SGHTA and CDR2 FQGNSA. The CDR3 runs to 14 residues. The CDR3 nucleotides read TGTGCCAGCAGCCAGGGGGACCTTTTAGACGGCTACACCTTC. The encoded protein is CASSQGDLLDGYTF.

This chain joins TRBV9 and TRBJ2-7; TRBD1 matches at 7 bases. Germline CDR1 SGDLS, CDR2 YYNGEE. Germline trimming cut 3 bases from V and 0 bases from J; bases unmatched to any gene: 6. CDR3 length equals 15 residues. The CDR3 sequence is CASSAGQDSSYEQYF. CDR3 DNA sequence: TGTGCCAGCAGCGCTGGACAGGATTCCTCCTACGAGCAGTACTTC.

This rearrangement joins TRBV6-5 to TRBJ1-2; 8 nucleotides agree with TRBD1. The V segment lost 7 bases and the J segment 8 bases; nucleotides outside the gene matches: 12. The CDR3 is made up of 14 amino acids. Germline V CDR1 and CDR2: MNHEY, SVGAGI. This chain's CDR3 is CASKQGDRRRGYTF. The CDR3 DNA sequence: TGTGCCAGCAAACAGGGGGACCGCCGTAGAGGCTACACCTTC.

The rearrangement uses TRBV27 and TRBJ1-4, with D possibly matching TRBD1 (6 bases). V was clipped by 9 bases and J by 4 bases, with 15 bases between them. From germline, CDR1 is MNHEY and CDR2 SMNVEV (reference sequence). The CDR3 extends over 14 amino acids. CDR3 region: CASCKRGGNEKLFF. As DNA, the CDR3 is TGTGCCAGTTGTAAAAGAGGGGGTAATGAAAAACTGTTTTTT.

The chain has TRBV4-3 and TRBJ1-2, with a possible D match to TRBD1 (6 bases). Per germline, CDR1 LGHNA and CDR2 YSLEER. V was trimmed by 0 bases and J by 5 bases, leaving 19 bases between them. The CDR3 is made up of 17 amino acids. Here the CDR3 reads CASSQDLTGSLTYGYTF. The CDR3 DNA is TGCGCCAGCAGCCAAGATCTAACAGGGTCCCTTACTTATGGCTACACCTTC.

The gene calls are TRBV5-4 and TRBJ2-5, with 10 bases that match TRBD2. V was pared by 3 bases and J by 5 bases, with 7 bases of the junction left unmatched. This CDR3 region has 15 residues. Germline V gene lookup returns CDR1 SGHNT and CDR2 YYREEE (reference sequence). This CDR3 reads CASSSSGGAVETQYF. The DNA of the CDR3 is TGTGCCAGCAGCTCAAGCGGGGGGGCCGTGGAGACCCAGTACTTC.

This sequence joins TRBV30 and TRBJ2-7; the D is unclear. Per germline, CDR1 GTSNPN and CDR2 SVGIG (reference sequence). The CDR3 contains 15 residues. Trimming pared 0 bases from V and 0 bases from J, leaving 12 bases between. In nucleotides, the CDR3 is TGTGCCTGGAGTGTAGCGCAAGGCTACTCCTACGAGCAGTACTTC. Residues: CAWSVAQGYSYEQYF.

A single count supports this clone. The genes are TRBV12-3 or TRBV12-4 and TRBJ1-3; D ambiguous. Trimming shortened V by 2 bases and J by 3 bases, and 5 bases separated the two germline ends. The CDR3 contains 13 residues. Here the CDR3 reads CASSLSIGNTIYF. The CDR3 region has the DNA TGTGCCAGCAGTTTATCCATTGGAAACACCATATATTTT.

The chain couples TRBV5-4 to TRBJ1-5, with TRBD1 identical over 8 bases. Per the germline V gene, CDR1 is SGHNT and CDR2 is YYREEE (reference sequence). The CDR3 loop spans 15 amino acids. After removal of 4 bases from V and 2 bases from J, the junction contained 5 bases not matched to a gene. The DNA of the CDR3 is TGTGCCAGCAGCGCCGGGACAGGCCGCAATCAGCCCCAGCATTTT. Translation gives CASSAGTGRNQPQHF.

This chain joins TRBV27 and TRBJ1-5, with 7 nucleotides matching TRBD1. Germline V gene sequence: CDR1 MNHEY, CDR2 SMNVEV (reference sequence). V lost 6 bases to trimming and J lost 7 bases; unmatched junction nucleotides: 18. The CDR3 loop spans 17 amino acids. The CDR3 here is CASSPWAGTATGQPQHF. Written as DNA, the CDR3 is TGTGCCAGCAGCCCGTGGGCCGGGACAGCAACCGGGCAGCCCCAGCATTTT.

The chain is built from TRBV4-1 and TRBJ1-1, with D maybe TRBD1 (6 bases). The germline V gene encodes CDR1 MGHRA and CDR2 YSYEKL. V shed 0 bases and J shed 4 bases, with 12 bases lying between them. CDR3 length: 15 amino acids. DNA for the CDR3: TGCGCCAGCAGCCAAGAGGGGGCCGGAACCACTGAAGCTTTCTTT. Its translation: CASSQEGAGTTEAFF.

The chain joins TRBV7-2 to TRBJ2-1, with 9 bases aligning to TRBD1. CDR1 and CDR2 from the germline V gene are SGHTA and FQGNSA. Unmatched junction bases numbered 9, after V lost 5 bases and J lost 10 bases. CDR3 length equals 14 residues. CDR3 loop: CASSLIGTGSEQFF. For the CDR3, the DNA is TGTGCCAGCAGCCTCATTGGGACAGGGAGCGAGCAGTTCTTC.

The gene calls are TRBV27 and TRBJ1-5, with TRBD1 identical over 7 bases. This CDR3 region has 14 residues. Germline assignment: CDR1 MNHEY and CDR2 SMNVEV (reference sequence). Trimming cost V 2 bases and J 4 bases; bases outside gene matches: 2. CDR3 bases: TGTGCCAGCAGTTTAACAGGGGTGAATCAGCCCCAGCATTTT. Protein product: CASSLTGVNQPQHF.

This clone occurred a few times. V gene TRBV9 combines with J gene TRBJ1-1; no clear D. The CDR3 runs 16 residues. The germline gives CDR1 SGDLS, CDR2 YYNGEE. V lost 0 bases to trimming and J lost 0 bases, with 12 bases between them. The CDR3 region is CASSVGIAGLNTEAFF. CDR3 DNA: TGTGCCAGCAGCGTAGGAATTGCAGGATTGAACACTGAAGCTTTCTTT.

This rearrangement joins TRBV10-3 to TRBJ1-6; TRBD1 aligns across 8 bases. V gave up 2 bases and J gave up 6 bases; unmatched junction bases: 0. The CDR3 sequence is 14 residues long. Germline V gene lookup returns CDR1 ENHRY and CDR2 SYGVKD. The CDR3 region is CAISEDRGNSPLHF. The CDR3 bases are TGTGCCATCAGTGAGGACAGGGGTAATTCACCCCTCCACTTT.

The V and J genes are TRBV7-2 and TRBJ2-5, with unresolved D. Trimming removed 5 bases from V and 1 base from J, with 11 bases in between. Germline CDR1 SGHTA, CDR2 FQGNSA. This CDR3 region has 14 residues. In DNA, the CDR3 is TGTGCCAGCAGCCCAAGCCCCACCCAAGAGACCCAGTACTTC. Protein: CASSPSPTQETQYF. The variable domain in full, completed from reference TRBV7-2 and TRBJ2-5, reads GAGVSQSPSNKVTEKGKDVELRCDPISGHTALYWYRQSLGQGLEFLIYFQGNSAPDKSGLPSDRFSAERTGGSVSTLTIQRTQQEDSAVYLCASSPSPTQETQYFGPGTRLLVL.

The chain employs TRBV6-1 and TRBJ1-3; D ambiguous. The CDR3 consists of 15 residues. Germline CDR1 reads MNHNS; CDR2 reads SASEGT. Trimming took 2 bases from V and 0 from J, leaving 8 bases between them. DNA of the CDR3: TGTGCCAGCAGTGAACGTTCGAGCTCTGGAAACACCATATATTTT. This codes for CASSERSSSGNTIYF.